This T cell receptor beta chain was observed in a study of vaccination and CD4 T cells after COVID-19. On the study more broadly: There were six male and four female convalescents, and two of them were Hispanic. The stimulus for the cells was overlapping spike peptides derived from SARS-CoV-2, HCoV-NL63, HCoV-OC43 and HCoV-229E.

Treatment: roughly nine-day PBMC culture with coronavirus spike peptide pools or control peptides (ViraFEST assay). Germline-derived CDR1 and CDR2 are SGHVS and FNYEAQ. V lost 4 bases to trimming and J lost 4 bases, with 17 bases between them. The CDR3 covers 15 residues. Once obtained from cultured CD4+ T cells, the DNA was sequenced using the Oncomine TCR Beta short-read assay. TCRdb reanalysed the PCR reads using MiXCR and keeps one entry per CDR3 protein. Seen here are approximately 12,000 distinct CDR3 sequences, just under 80% observed once, and the top ten hold about 28%. Study-wide results and caveats: Relatively few convalescent patients were studied, without early post-infection timepoints. A median roughly 84% of convalescent patients' SARS-CoV-2-reactive clones emerged only after vaccination.

Note on this clonotype: Its antigen remains unknown.

This receptor was identified in a human donor who had recovered from COVID-19. The sample was CD4+ T cells from blood, cultured in vitro. The V call is TRBV7-6, the J call TRBJ2-7; D is possibly TRBD1 or TRBD2 (7 bases each). CDR3 sequence reads: CASSSGGGLGYEQYF. The CDR3 DNA sequence: TGTGCCAGCAGCTCAGGGGGGGGGCTTGGATACGAGCAGTACTTC.